The rows below give T cell receptor beta chains drawn from one sample of a study of CD8+ T cells in alopecia areata. The repertoire was sequenced with immunoSEQ multiplex PCR; TCRdb's copy has only in-frame clones and lacks some. The sample has 150,000 to 200,000 clones, about 54% seen once. The sample taken for sequencing was CD4+ T cells sorted from blood. All receptors come from a human donor in good health. Both conserved end residues are part of each CDR3. The D gene is left open where the match is weak. Rows give clone size only sometimes, using once, few, many, or a class for an expanded clone.

d_call | clone_size | j_call | v_call | cdr3_nt | cdr3_aa
- | few | TRBJ2-5 | TRBV29-1 | TGCAGCGTTGAGAACCCGACAGGGACTAAAGAGACCCAGTACTTC | CSVENPTGTKETQYF
- | - | TRBJ2-1 | TRBV4-2 | TGTGCCAGCAGTCACCCGGGACAAGAGCAGTTCTTC | CASSHPGQEQFF
- | - | TRBJ1-1 | TRBV21-1 | TGTGCCAGCAGCATGACAGGGGGGACTGAAGCTTTCTTT | CASSMTGGTEAFF
- | - | TRBJ2-5 | TRBV5-1 | TGCGCCAGCAGCGTAAGAACCGGGACGGCCGAAGAGACCCAGTACTTC | CASSVRTGTAEETQYF
TRBD1 | - | TRBJ1-5 | TRBV7-2 | TGTGCCAGCAGCTTAGATGGACAGGGGGATCAGCCCCAGCATTTT | CASSLDGQGDQPQHF
- | - | TRBJ1-1 | TRBV29-1 | TGCAGCGCCGGGGCCAGGGCTAGCGCTGAAGCTTTCTTT | CSAGARASAEAFF
TRBD1 | - | TRBJ2-7 | TRBV28 | TGTGCCAGCAGTTTAACCCTTACAGGGGAATCCTTCTACGAGCAGTACTTC | CASSLTLTGESFYEQYF
TRBD2 | - | TRBJ2-7 | TRBV29-1 | TGCAGCGTTGGAAAGCGGGATGGCGACGAGCAGTACTTC | CSVGKRDGDEQYF
TRBD2 | - | TRBJ2-3 | TRBV2 | TGTGCCAGCAGTCTAACGATCCTAGCGGGAGGCGCAGATACGCAGTATTTT | CASSLTILAGGADTQYF
- | few | TRBJ2-3 | TRBV7-9 | TGTGCCAGCAGCTTAGAGTCTGGGGGGACAGATACGCAGTATTTT | CASSLESGGTDTQYF
- | - | TRBJ2-1 | TRBV29-1 | TGCAGCGTTCAGAGGGGCCAGGGTAGGGACGAGCAGTTCTTC | CSVQRGQGRDEQFF
- | - | TRBJ1-2 | TRBV7-3 | TGTGCCACCTCAGGTGGGATCTCCTTGGGCTACACCTTC | CATSGGISLGYTF
- | - | TRBJ2-5 | TRBV19 | TGTGCCAGTAGAAGAGGAGAGACCCAGTACTTC | CASRRGETQYF
TRBD2 | - | TRBJ2-7 | TRBV25-1 | TGTGCCAGCAGTGAAGCCCCAGCGGGAGTACGCGAGCAGTACTTC | CASSEAPAGVREQYF
TRBD1 | - | TRBJ1-5 | TRBV29-1 | TGCAGCGCTTCGACAGGGGTGCTTCAGCCCCAGCATTTT | CSASTGVLQPQHF
- | - | TRBJ1-1 | TRBV7-9 | TGTGCCAGCAGCTTAAGGGATGGGGACACTGAAGCTTTCTTT | CASSLRDGDTEAFF
TRBD2 | - | TRBJ2-1 | TRBV25-1 | TGTGCCAGCAGTGAAATGCGGCTAGCGGATAATGAGCAGTTCTTC | CASSEMRLADNEQFF
- | - | TRBJ2-7 | TRBV18 | TGTGCCAGCTCACCCGCGTCCTACGAGCAGTACTTC | CASSPASYEQYF
- | - | TRBJ2-7 | TRBV11-2 | TGTGCCAGCAGCCCTGGAAGCGGTACTCCCTACGAGCAGTACTTC | CASSPGSGTPYEQYF
- | - | TRBJ2-7 | TRBV30 | TGTGCCTGGAGTTTCAGGGACGAGCAGTACTTC | CAWSFRDEQYF
- | - | TRBJ2-7 | TRBV7-2 | TGTGCCAGCAGCAAAGGGGGGAGCGGAAGCTCCTACGAGCAGTACTTC | CASSKGGSGSSYEQYF
- | - | TRBJ2-6 | TRBV7-9 | TGTGCCAGCAGCGGCAGGATCTCTGGGGCCAACGTCCTGACTTTC | CASSGRISGANVLTF
- | - | TRBJ1-2 | TRBV29-1 | TGCAGCGTTGAAATTGGGTACCCAAACTATGGCTACACCTTC | CSVEIGYPNYGYTF
- | once | TRBJ1-1 | TRBV9 | TGTGCCAGCAGCGTAGAAGGCTTCGGGTTGGACACTGAAGCTTTCTTT | CASSVEGFGLDTEAFF
- | - | TRBJ2-7 | TRBV7-9 | TGTGCCAGCAGCTTTGGGACCTACGAGCAGTACTTC | CASSFGTYEQYF
- | many | TRBJ2-1 | TRBV20-1 | TGCAGTGCTAGTGGTCCCGCGGGGCAGTTCTTC | CSASGPAGQFF
TRBD2 | few | TRBJ2-7 | TRBV13 | TGTGCCAGCAGGCCTAGCGGACTCTACGAGCAGTACTTC | CASRPSGLYEQYF
- | - | TRBJ1-5 | TRBV30 | TGTGCCTGGAGTACCAGGGGAAATCAGCCCCAGCATTTT | CAWSTRGNQPQHF
TRBD1 | once | TRBJ1-5 | TRBV5-6 | TGTGCCAGCAGCTTGTATGGACAGGTCGAAAGAGGGCAGCCCCAGCATTTT | CASSLYGQVERGQPQHF
TRBD2 | - | TRBJ2-1 | TRBV30 | TGTGCCTGGAGTGGATCGACCCAGCGGGGGAACAATGAGCAGTTCTTC | CAWSGSTQRGNNEQFF
- | - | TRBJ2-7 | TRBV7-9 | TGTGCCAGCAGCTTAACCCCGGGTATCCACGAGCAGTACTTC | CASSLTPGIHEQYF
TRBD1 | - | TRBJ2-2 | TRBV5-6 | TGTGCCAGCAGCTCCTCCTGGGGCCAGGGGGCAACCGGGGAGCTGTTTTTT | CASSSSWGQGATGELFF
- | - | TRBJ2-7 | TRBV4-1 | TGCGCCAGCAGCCGCGGCGGGCTGAGGGAAGTGGACGAGCAGTACTTC | CASSRGGLREVDEQYF
TRBD2 | - | TRBJ2-1 | TRBV5-1 | TGCGCCAGCAGGGGCGGGAGGCCGGACAATGAGCAGTTCTTC | CASRGGRPDNEQFF
- | few | TRBJ1-2 | TRBV29-1 | TGCAGCGCCCGAGGAGGGGATGGCTACACCTTC | CSARGGDGYTF
- | - | TRBJ2-1 | TRBV7-8 | TGTGCCAGCAGCTTAGTCGAGTCCCCGCGATTCTTC | CASSLVESPRFF
TRBD1 | - | TRBJ2-7 | TRBV10-2 | TGCGCCAGCAGCCCCCGGGACAGGGCCTACGAGCAGTACTTC | CASSPRDRAYEQYF
- | few | TRBJ2-7 | TRBV5-4 | TGTGCCAGCAGCCCCACAGGGCCGCAACGGACCTACGAGCAGTACTTC | CASSPTGPQRTYEQYF
- | - | TRBJ1-2 | TRBV10-2 | TGCGCCAGCAGTGAGTCGAGAGGGGGATCCTATGGCTACACCTTC | CASSESRGGSYGYTF
- | - | TRBJ1-5 | TRBV5-1 | TGCGCCAGCAGCTTGGGGGTCAGTCAGAATCAGCCCCAGCATTTT | CASSLGVSQNQPQHF
- | - | TRBJ1-5 | TRBV4-1 | TGCGCCAGCAGCCCACAGGGTAATCAGCCCCAGCATTTT | CASSPQGNQPQHF
- | few | TRBJ2-6 | TRBV10-3 | TGTGCCCCCCGGATACGGGGATCGAGCTCTGGGGCCAACGTCCTGACTTTC | CAPRIRGSSSGANVLTF
TRBD1 | - | TRBJ1-2 | TRBV19 | TGTGCCAGTACCACGCCGGGACAGAACTATGGCTACACCTTC | CASTTPGQNYGYTF
- | - | TRBJ1-2 | TRBV23-1 | TGCGCCAGCAGTCAATCAGCGGAGTACGGCTACACCTTC | CASSQSAEYGYTF
- | few | TRBJ1-2 | TRBV5-1 | TGCGCCAGCAGCTTGGTCGGCTATGGCTACACCTTC | CASSLVGYGYTF
- | - | TRBJ1-2 | TRBV29-1 | TGCAGCGTTGAAAACGGTGGCTACACCTTC | CSVENGGYTF
- | once | TRBJ2-3 | TRBV6-1 | TGTGCCAGCAGTCCAGGTGGGGAGACAGATACGCAGTATTTT | CASSPGGETDTQYF
- | - | TRBJ1-5 | TRBV29-1 | TGCAGCGTGGGTAATGGCAATCAGCCCCAGCATTTT | CSVGNGNQPQHF
TRBD1 | - | TRBJ1-4 | TRBV11-2 | TGTGCCAGCAGCTTAGGGACAGGGGAAAAACTGTTTTTT | CASSLGTGEKLFF
- | - | TRBJ2-6 | TRBV2 | TGTGCCAGCAGTGAAAGGCGTGGAGCTGGGGCCAACGTCCTGACTTTC | CASSERRGAGANVLTF
TRBD2 | few | TRBJ2-3 | TRBV29-1 | TGCAGCGTTGGGCCAATAGCGGGAGGAGGCGATACGCAGTATTTT | CSVGPIAGGGDTQYF
- | - | TRBJ1-5 | TRBV19 | TGTGCCAGTAGTATAGAACCGTCTAATCAGCCCCAGCATTTT | CASSIEPSNQPQHF
- | - | TRBJ2-7 | TRBV30 | TGTGCCGCACAGGGGCGGGAGAATCTGAACGAGCAGTACTTC | CAAQGRENLNEQYF
TRBD1 | - | TRBJ2-3 | TRBV4-1 | TGCGCCAGCAGCCGGGACAGGGAAGATACGCAGTATTTT | CASSRDREDTQYF
- | few | TRBJ2-3 | TRBV29-1 | TGCAGCGTGGAGATTATTACGCAGTATTTT | CSVEIITQYF
- | - | TRBJ1-5 | TRBV2 | TGTGCCAGCAGTGGTAGATTTCAGCCCCAGCATTTT | CASSGRFQPQHF
- | - | TRBJ1-1 | TRBV6-5 | TGTGCCAGCAGTTACGTGGGGCCGAGCACTGAAGCTTTCTTT | CASSYVGPSTEAFF
- | - | TRBJ2-3 | TRBV12-5 | TGTGCTAGTGGCCTCCGTCAAACAGATACGCAGTATTTT | CASGLRQTDTQYF